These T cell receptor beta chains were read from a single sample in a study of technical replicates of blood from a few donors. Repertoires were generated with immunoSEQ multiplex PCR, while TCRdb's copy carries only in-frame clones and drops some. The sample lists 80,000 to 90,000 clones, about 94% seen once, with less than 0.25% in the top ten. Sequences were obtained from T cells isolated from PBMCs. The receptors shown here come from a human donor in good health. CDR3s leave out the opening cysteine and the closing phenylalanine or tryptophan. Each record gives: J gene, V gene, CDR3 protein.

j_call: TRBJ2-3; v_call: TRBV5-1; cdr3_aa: ASSPSTTRTDTQY
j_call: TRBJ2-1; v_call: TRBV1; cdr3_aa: TSSQGRTSSSYNEQF
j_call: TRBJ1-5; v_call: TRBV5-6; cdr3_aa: ASSLGRDRGFGQPQH
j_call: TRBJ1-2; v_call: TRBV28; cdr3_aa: ASSVPLGRNGYT
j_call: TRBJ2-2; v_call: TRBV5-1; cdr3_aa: ASSLTLVEYTGELF
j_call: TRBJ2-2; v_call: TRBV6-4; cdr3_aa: ASSDSGQGVAGELF
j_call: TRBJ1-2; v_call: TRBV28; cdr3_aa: ASISGGGTYGYT
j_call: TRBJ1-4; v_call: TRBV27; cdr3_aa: ASSLGRNWFYRGNEKLF
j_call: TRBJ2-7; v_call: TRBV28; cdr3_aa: ASSPVLAGEQY
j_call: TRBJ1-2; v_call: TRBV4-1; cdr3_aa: ASSQVIGSGTNYGYT
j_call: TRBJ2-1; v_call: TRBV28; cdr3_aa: ASSQGLAGVFSYNEQF
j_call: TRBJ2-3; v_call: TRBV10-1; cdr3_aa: ASSDRGVGPDTQY
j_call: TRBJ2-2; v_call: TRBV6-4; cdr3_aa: ASSEDRDRIGGELF
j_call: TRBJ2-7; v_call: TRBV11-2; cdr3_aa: ASSLLGAGEQY
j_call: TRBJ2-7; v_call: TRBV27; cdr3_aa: ASSLRTGGSYEQY
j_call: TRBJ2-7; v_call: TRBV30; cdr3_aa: AWNRDRDYEQY
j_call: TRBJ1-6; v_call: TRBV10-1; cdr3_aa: ASSESGQNSPLH
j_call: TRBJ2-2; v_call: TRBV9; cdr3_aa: ASSVEGSETGELF
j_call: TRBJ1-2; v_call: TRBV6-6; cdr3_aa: ASSYLVGHNYGYT
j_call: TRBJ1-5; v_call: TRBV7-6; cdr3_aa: ASSLVTGWDQPQH
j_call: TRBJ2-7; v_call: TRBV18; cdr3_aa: ASCAGTSGTMVEQY
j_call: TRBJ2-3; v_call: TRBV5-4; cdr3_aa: ASSPSSTDTQY
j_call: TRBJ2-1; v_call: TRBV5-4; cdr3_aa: ASSPRTSGGTNEQF
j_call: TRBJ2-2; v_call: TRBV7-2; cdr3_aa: ASSLAGTASKIANTGELF
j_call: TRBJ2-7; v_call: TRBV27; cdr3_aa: ASSLARGGPSYEQY
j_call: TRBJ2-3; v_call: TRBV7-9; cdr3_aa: ASSLTGVTDTQY
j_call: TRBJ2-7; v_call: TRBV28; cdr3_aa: ASSFQNYEQY
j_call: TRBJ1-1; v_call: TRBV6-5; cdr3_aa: ASSYSYEGNTEAF
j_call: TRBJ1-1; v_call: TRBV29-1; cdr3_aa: SVGGAVNTEAF
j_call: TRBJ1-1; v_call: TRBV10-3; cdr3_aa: ANRDREEVNTEAF
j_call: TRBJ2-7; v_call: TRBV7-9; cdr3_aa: ASSSTAYEQY
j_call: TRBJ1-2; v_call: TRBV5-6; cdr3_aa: ASSSIGWGQGEVGYGYT
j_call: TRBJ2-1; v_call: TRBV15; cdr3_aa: ATSRDRRGGHNEQF
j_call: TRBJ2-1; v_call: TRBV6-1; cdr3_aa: ASSERPSGGGKMF
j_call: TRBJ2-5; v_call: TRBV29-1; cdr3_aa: SVAFRAQETQY
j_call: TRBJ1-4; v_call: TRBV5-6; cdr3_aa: ASSLGTHRGRELF
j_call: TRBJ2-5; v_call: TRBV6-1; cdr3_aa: ASSEGAYETQY
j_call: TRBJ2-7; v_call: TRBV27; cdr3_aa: ASSRQGSSYEQY
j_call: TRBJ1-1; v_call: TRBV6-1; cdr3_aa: ASSEVGGKSEAF
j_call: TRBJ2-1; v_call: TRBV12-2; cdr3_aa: ASRLAGRGLHNEQF
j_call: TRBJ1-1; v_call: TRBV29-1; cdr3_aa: SVRGYDTEAF
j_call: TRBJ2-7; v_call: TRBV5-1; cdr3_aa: ASSLGWERDEQY
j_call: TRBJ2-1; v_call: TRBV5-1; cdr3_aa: ASSLRAGTSGNNEQF
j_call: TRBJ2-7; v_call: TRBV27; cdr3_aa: ASSSWLAGSYEQY
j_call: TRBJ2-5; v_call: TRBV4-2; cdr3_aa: ASSQVGGLETQY
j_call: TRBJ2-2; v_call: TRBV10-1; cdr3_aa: ASSEDQGLATNTGELF
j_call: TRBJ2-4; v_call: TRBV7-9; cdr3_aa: ASRSGGTSLAKNIQY
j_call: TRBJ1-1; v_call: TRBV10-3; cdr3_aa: AIMDRGRNQNTEAF
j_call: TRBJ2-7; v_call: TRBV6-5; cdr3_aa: ASTSFGGAYEQY
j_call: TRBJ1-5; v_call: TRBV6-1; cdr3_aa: ASSGTEVVNQPQH
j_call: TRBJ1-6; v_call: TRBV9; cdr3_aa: ASSANPQASPLH